One and the same sample provided the 11 T cell receptor beta chains below, sequenced in a study of shared clonotypes between healthy human individuals. Clones were sequenced by immunoSEQ multiplex PCR, and TCRdb holds only the in-frame ones, with some missing. The table shows approximately 110,000 clones, with about 67% occurring only once. The sample comprised memory CD8+ T cells sorted from blood. The subset denotes: CD45RO+ cells pooled with CCR7-negative TemRA cells. The receptor set was obtained from a young woman in good health.

The sample holds a few counts of this clone. The chain has TRBV15 and TRBJ1-5, with D possibly being TRBD1 (6 bases). The CDR3 is 17 amino acids. Between the trimmed V and J ends, which lost 4 bases and 6 bases, there was a span of 22 bases. CDR1 is LNHNV, CDR2 YYDKDF, per germline (reference sequence). The CDR3 DNA reads as TGTGCCACCAGCACCGCTCGGGACAATTTAAGATCTCAGCCCCAGCATTTT. Protein: CATSTARDNLRSQPQHF. The variable domain in full, completed from reference TRBV15 and TRBJ1-5, reads DAMVIQNPRYQVTQFGKPVTLSCSQTLNHNVMYWYQQKSSQAPKLLFHYYDKDFNNEADTPDNFQSRRPNTSFCFLDIRSPGLGDTAMYLCATSTARDNLRSQPQHFGDGTRLSIL.

The J gene is TRBJ2-3, the V gene TRBV11-2; the D is unclear. The CDR3 is 15 amino acids. The germline V and J ends were trimmed by 3 bases and 3 bases, with 13 bases remaining between them. Looked up from germline, CDR1 is SGHAT and CDR2 is FQNNGV. CDR3 DNA sequence: TGTGCCAGCAGCTTCCTAGTTATACCTACAGATACGCAGTATTTT. Residues: CASSFLVIPTDTQYF.

In its sample, this clone was seen once. This chain uses TRBV5-1 with TRBJ1-1, with a tentative D call TRBD1 (5 bases). The V and J ends lost 6 bases and 0 bases respectively, with 6 bases between them. Germline V gives CDR1 SGHRS, CDR2 YFSETQ. This CDR3 is built from 12 residues. Here the CDR3 DNA reads TGCGCCAGCACAGGGATGAACACTGAAGCTTTCTTT. Its translation: CASTGMNTEAFF.

This clone was seen at least ten times. The chain recombines TRBV29-1 with TRBJ1-4, with D uncertain. Germline V CDR1 and CDR2: SQVTM, ANQGSEA. CDR3 size: 13 residues. The ends were cut back, 6 bases at V and 5 bases at J, with 13 bases in the middle. In nucleotides, the CDR3 is TGCAGCGTCGCTACTAGTGGGAATGAAAAACTGTTTTTT. This translates into CSVATSGNEKLFF.

This sequence joins TRBV5-4 and TRBJ2-7; D is possibly TRBD1 or TRBD2 (5 bases each). V was pared by 4 bases and J by 2 bases, with 13 bases between. Germline CDR1 reads SGHNT; CDR2 reads YYREEE (reference sequence). This CDR3 comprises 14 residues. The CDR3 here is CASSQGDEAYEQYF. The CDR3 DNA is TGTGCCAGCAGCCAAGGGGACGAAGCCTACGAGCAGTACTTC.

This clone appeared a few times. The chain carries TRBV9 and TRBJ2-5, with TRBD1 matching 8 bases. The DNA end is a closer match to TRBJ2-7, so the J assignment may be wrong. The CDR3 sequence is 15 residues long. Germline assignment: CDR1 SGDLS and CDR2 YYNGEE. The CDR3 region is CASSERTGTSYEQYF. DNA for the CDR3: TGTGCCAGCAGCGAGAGGACAGGGACTTCCTACGAGCAGTACTTC.

This chain connects TRBV14 to TRBJ2-7, with D hard to call. V lost 0 bases, J lost 3 bases, and 6 bases lay in between. CDR1 is SGHDN, CDR2 FVKESK, per germline. CDR3 length equals 13 residues. In DNA, the CDR3 is TGTGCCAGCAGCCAAGATATGAGCTACGAGCAGTACTTC. Amino acid sequence: CASSQDMSYEQYF. The whole variable domain, filled in from reference TRBV14 and TRBJ2-7, reads EAGVTQFPSHSVIEKGQTVTLRCDPISGHDNLYWYRRVMGKEIKFLLHFVKESKQDESGMPNNRFLAERTGGTYSTLKVQPAELEDSGVYFCASSQDMSYEQYFGPGTRLTVT.

The chain couples TRBV18 to TRBJ2-5; tentatively, D is TRBD1 or TRBD2 (5 bases each). The end of the DNA is better explained by TRBJ2-7, so the J call may be wrong. From germline, CDR1 is KGHSH and CDR2 LQKENI. This CDR3 is 15 amino acids long. The CDR3 DNA is TGTGCCAGCTCACCCCTCGGGACGGGTCCTTACGAGCAGTACTTC. Protein: CASSPLGTGPYEQYF.

This chain joins TRBV2 and TRBJ2-1, with D possibly TRBD1 on 5 matching bases. Trimming left V 10 bases short and J 0 bases short, with 13 bases between. Per the germline V gene, CDR1 is SNHLY and CDR2 is FYNNEI. The CDR3 spans 14 residues. DNA of the CDR3: TGTGCCACCAGGTGGGGCTTCTCCTACAATGAGCAGTTCTTC. Amino acids: CATRWGFSYNEQFF.

The rearrangement uses TRBV27 and TRBJ2-4, with TRBD1 identical over 7 bases. Losses at the gene ends were 6 bases for V and 4 bases for J; bases not matched to a gene: 21. Germline V gene lookup returns CDR1 MNHEY and CDR2 SMNVEV (reference sequence). The CDR3 extends over 19 amino acids. Here the CDR3 reads CASRPFVLGGRQGKNIQYF. CDR3 sequence (DNA): TGTGCCAGCAGGCCATTCGTACTGGGTGGACGACAGGGAAAAAACATTCAGTACTTC.

The chain is built from TRBV29-1 and TRBJ2-1, with TRBD2 matching over 12 bases. Germline V gives CDR1 SQVTM, CDR2 ANQGSEA. V lost 4 bases and J lost 5; bases outside the gene matches: 3. The CDR3 has 14 amino acids. The CDR3 is CSVGLAGADNEQFF. The CDR3, as DNA: TGCAGCGTTGGACTAGCGGGAGCCGACAATGAGCAGTTCTTC.